Listed here are 16 T cell receptor beta chains from one sample, sequenced in a study of T cells after yellow fever vaccination. TCRdb called the 5' RACE reads again in MiXCR, with one record for every CDR3 protein. The top ten clones hold around 3% of a sample with under 250,000 distinct CDR3 sequences, under 3.5% of them seen once. The source was CD4+ T cells sorted from PBMCs, collected 10 days after the yellow fever booster vaccination. The receptors come from a man between 18 and 29 years old who received the YFV17D yellow fever vaccine.

This clonotype was counted many times. This chain uses TRBV6-5 with TRBJ1-6; possible D gene TRBD1, 6 bases. Germline V lookup: CDR1 MNHEY, CDR2 SVGAGI. Trimming removed 0 bases from V and 11 bases from J, with 11 bases in between. This CDR3 region has 14 residues. The CDR3 loop is CASSYSGAPAPLHF. As DNA, the CDR3 is TGTGCCAGCAGTTACTCGGGGGCGCCGGCACCCCTCCACTTT.

This clonotype has at least ten counts. The rearrangement links TRBV20-1 to TRBJ1-2; 7 bases fit TRBD1. With V trimmed by 6 bases and J by 2 bases, 12 bases remained unmatched. Germline-derived CDR1 and CDR2 are DFQATT and SNEGSKA (reference sequence). The CDR3 has 15 amino acids. CDR3 DNA: TGCAGTGCGAGAATCAAAGACAGGGCAAACTATGGCTACACCTTC. Translated: CSARIKDRANYGYTF.

The sample holds a few counts of this clonotype. V gene TRBV4-2 combines with J gene TRBJ1-5; D not certain. V lost 6 bases, J lost 7 bases, and 13 bases lay in between. The germline V gene has CDR1 LGHNA and CDR2 YNFKEQ. The CDR3 totals 13 residues. CDR3 DNA: TGTGCCAGCAGTCCAAGGAGTTGGCAGCCCCAGCATTTT. Protein: CASSPRSWQPQHF.

This clonotype was picked up many times. The chain carries TRBV7-2 and TRBJ2-2; 14 bases agree with TRBD2. Trimming removed 5 bases from V and 6 bases from J; junction bases left unmatched: 8. CDR3 size: 17 residues. Germline lookup yields CDR1 SGHTA and CDR2 FQGNSA. CDR3 amino acids: CASSRRTSGGRAGELFF. The CDR3 DNA follows: TGTGCCAGCAGCCGTCGGACTAGCGGGGGGAGGGCCGGGGAGCTGTTTTTT.

The chain employs TRBV29-1 and TRBJ2-1; possible D gene TRBD2, 5 bases. V was clipped by 1 base and J by 7 bases, with 8 bases between them. This CDR3 contains 12 residues. Germline V lookup: CDR1 SQVTM, CDR2 ANQGSEA. The chain's CDR3 is CSVEAPGNEQFF. Here the CDR3 DNA reads TGCAGCGTTGAAGCCCCGGGGAATGAGCAGTTCTTC.

A few counts support this clonotype. The chain recombines TRBV2 with TRBJ2-5; 8 positions match TRBD2. V dropped 3 bases and J dropped 5; count of bases not matched to a gene: 2. Germline lookup yields CDR1 SNHLY and CDR2 FYNNEI. This CDR3 has 13 amino acids. CDR3 region: CASSELAGETQYF. Written as DNA, the CDR3 is TGTGCCAGCAGTGAGTTAGCGGGGGAGACCCAGTACTTC.

At least ten counts were recorded for this clonotype. V gene TRBV7-2 combines with J gene TRBJ2-6; 7 bases are a match to TRBD1. CDR1 is SGHTA and CDR2 is FQGNSA in the germline V gene. V trimming: 1 base; J trimming: 9 bases; junction bases outside the gene matches: 0. The CDR3 has 13 amino acids. The DNA of the CDR3 is TGTGCCAGCAGCTTAGGACAGGGCAACGTCCTGACTTTC. Translation: CASSLGQGNVLTF.

This clonotype was counted at least ten times. The chain employs TRBV20-1 and TRBJ2-5, with 9 bases aligning to TRBD2. Looked up from germline, CDR1 is DFQATT and CDR2 is SNEGSKA (reference sequence). The CDR3 is 14 amino acids. The V gene end was trimmed by 5 bases and the J gene end by 5 bases; junction bases not matched to a gene: 9. The CDR3 spells CSAEIAGVGETQYF. CDR3 bases: TGCAGTGCTGAGATAGCGGGGGTCGGCGAGACCCAGTACTTC.

Note on this clonotype: A much larger clone differs from this one at a single base, so this may be a read error. The chain links TRBV5-1 to TRBJ2-6; possibly TRBD1 or TRBD2 for D (6 bases each). The CDR3 has 16 amino acids. CDR1 and CDR2 (germline): SGHRS, YFSETQ. CDR3 sequence reads: CASSFGGGPGGNVLTF. The CDR3 nucleotides read TGCGCCAGCAGCTTCGGGGGCGGGCCTGGGGGCAACGTCCTGACTTTC.

This clonotype has ten or more counts. The V call is TRBV4-3, the J call TRBJ1-6; D unclear. Germline V gene sequence: CDR1 LGHNA, CDR2 YSLEER. The V end was cut by 0 bases, the J end by 3 bases, with 9 bases between. This CDR3 is 16 amino acids long. The CDR3: CASSQDGNFYNSPLHF. The CDR3 DNA is TGCGCCAGCAGCCAAGATGGGAATTTCTATAATTCACCCCTCCACTTT.

At least ten counts were recorded for this clonotype. V is TRBV7-3 and J is TRBJ2-2; TRBD1 might be the D (6 bases). CDR1 SGHTA and CDR2 FQGTGA come from the germline V gene. This CDR3 has 15 residues. With 5 bases removed from V and 3 bases from J, the gap between germline ends came to 13 bases. The CDR3 is CASSLHPGDTGELFF. Written as DNA, the CDR3 is TGTGCCAGCAGCCTTCACCCAGGGGACACCGGGGAGCTGTTTTTT.

This clonotype was counted ten times or more. The chain links TRBV5-1 to TRBJ2-3, with D maybe TRBD2 (6 bases). The CDR3 runs 12 residues. V was cut by 2 bases and J by 7 bases, with 8 bases left in between. The germline gives CDR1 SGHRS, CDR2 YFSETQ. This CDR3 is CASSFGGHTQYF. The CDR3 nucleotides read TGCGCCAGCAGCTTCGGGGGTCATACGCAGTATTTT.

This chain joins TRBV7-6 and TRBJ2-5, with a tentative D call TRBD2 (7 bases). The CDR3 consists of 17 residues. V was clipped by 5 bases and J by 7 bases, with 26 bases between them. Germline CDR1 SGHVS, CDR2 FNYEAQ. The CDR3 loop is CASSRGGQSSSRGTQYF. The DNA for the CDR3 is TGTGCCAGCAGCAGGGGGGGGCAAAGCTCGAGTAGGGGGACCCAGTACTTC.

This clonotype appeared once. The CDR3 end shows no conserved phenylalanine or tryptophan, and so a read error is likely. The gene calls are TRBV5-1 and TRBJ2-1; D ambiguous. This CDR3 has 12 residues. Per germline, CDR1 SGHRS and CDR2 YFSETQ. CDR3 region: CASCFVMGEQFL. The CDR3 DNA reads as TGCGCCAGCTGCTTTGTGATGGGTGAGCAGTTCTTG.

This clonotype was detected ten times or more. V gene TRBV4-3 combines with J gene TRBJ1-5, with 8 bases lining up with TRBD1. The length of the CDR3 is 14 residues. Germline V lookup: CDR1 LGHNA, CDR2 YSLEER. With V trimmed by 5 bases and J by 6 bases, 6 bases remained unmatched. CDR3 bases: TGCGCCAGCAGCTCGGACAGGGCGAGTCAGCCCCAGCATTTT. Translating it yields CASSSDRASQPQHF.

In the case of this clonotype: A much more abundant neighbour one base away suggests this may be a read error. This rearrangement joins TRBV20-1 to TRBJ2-4; a weak D match, TRBD2 (5 bases). V was trimmed by 0 bases and J by 0 bases, leaving 12 bases between them. There are 16 residues in the CDR3. The germline gives CDR1 DFQATT, CDR2 SNEGSKA (reference sequence). This CDR3 reads CSARELSGLAKNIQYF. The DNA of the CDR3 is TGCAGTGCTAGAGAACTCTCGGGGTTAGCCAAAAACATTCAGTACTTC.